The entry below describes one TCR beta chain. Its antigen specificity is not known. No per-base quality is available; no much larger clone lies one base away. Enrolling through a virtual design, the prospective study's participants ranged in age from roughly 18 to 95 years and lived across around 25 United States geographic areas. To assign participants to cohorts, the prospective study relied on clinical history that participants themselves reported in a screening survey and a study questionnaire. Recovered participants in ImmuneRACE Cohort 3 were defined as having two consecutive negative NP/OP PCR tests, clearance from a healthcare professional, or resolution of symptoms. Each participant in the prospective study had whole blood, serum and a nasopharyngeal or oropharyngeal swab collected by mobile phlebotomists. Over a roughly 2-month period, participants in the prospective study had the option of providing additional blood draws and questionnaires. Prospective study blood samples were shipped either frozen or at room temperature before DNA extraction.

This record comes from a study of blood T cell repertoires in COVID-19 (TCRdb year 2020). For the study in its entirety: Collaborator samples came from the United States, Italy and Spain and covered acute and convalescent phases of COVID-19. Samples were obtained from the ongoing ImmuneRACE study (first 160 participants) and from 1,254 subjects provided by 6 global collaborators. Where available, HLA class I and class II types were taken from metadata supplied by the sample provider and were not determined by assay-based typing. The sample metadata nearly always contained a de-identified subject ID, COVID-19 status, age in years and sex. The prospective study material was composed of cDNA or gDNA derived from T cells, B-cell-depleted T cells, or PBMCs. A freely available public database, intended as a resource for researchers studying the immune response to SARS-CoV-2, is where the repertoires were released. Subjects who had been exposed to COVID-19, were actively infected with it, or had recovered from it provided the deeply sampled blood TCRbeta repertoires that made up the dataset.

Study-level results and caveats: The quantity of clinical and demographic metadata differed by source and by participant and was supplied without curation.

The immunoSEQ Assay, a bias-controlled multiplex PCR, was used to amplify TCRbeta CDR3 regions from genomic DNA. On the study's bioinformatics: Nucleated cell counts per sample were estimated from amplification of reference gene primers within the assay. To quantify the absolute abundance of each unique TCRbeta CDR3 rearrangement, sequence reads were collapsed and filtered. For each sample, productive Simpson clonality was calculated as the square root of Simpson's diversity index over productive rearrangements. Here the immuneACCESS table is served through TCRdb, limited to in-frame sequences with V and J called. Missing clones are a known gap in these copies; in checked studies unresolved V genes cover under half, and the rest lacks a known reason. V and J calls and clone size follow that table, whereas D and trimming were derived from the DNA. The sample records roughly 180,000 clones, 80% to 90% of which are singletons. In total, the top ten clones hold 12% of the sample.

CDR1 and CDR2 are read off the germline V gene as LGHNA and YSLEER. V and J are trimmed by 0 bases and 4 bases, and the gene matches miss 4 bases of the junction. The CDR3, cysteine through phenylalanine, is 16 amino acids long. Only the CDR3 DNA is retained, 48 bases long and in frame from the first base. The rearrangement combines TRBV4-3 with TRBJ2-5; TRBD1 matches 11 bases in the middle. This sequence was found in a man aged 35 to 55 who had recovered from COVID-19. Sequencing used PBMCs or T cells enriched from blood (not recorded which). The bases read TGCGCCAGCAGCCAAGATGGACAGGGGGCGGGAGAGACCCAGTACTTC. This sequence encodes CASSQDGQGAGETQYF.